Shown below are 9 T cell receptor beta chains from a single sample sequenced in a study of cytomegalovirus exposure and HLA in healthy donors. The repertoire was sequenced with immunoSEQ multiplex PCR; TCRdb's copy has only in-frame clones and lacks some. The sample lists 100,000 to 150,000 clones, roughly 90% occurring once. The sequenced sample consisted of PBMCs. Receptors originate from a woman aged 18-30 years in good health and CMV-seronegative.

This sequence joins TRBV30 and TRBJ2-1; 10 nucleotides align to TRBD2. Germline V gives CDR1 GTSNPN, CDR2 SVGIG (reference sequence). CDR3 length equals 15 residues. V lost 4 bases, J lost 12 bases, and 15 bases stayed unmatched. CDR3 protein: CAWKPGTSVTSRQFF. In DNA form, the CDR3 reads TGTGCCTGGAAACCCGGGACTAGCGTGACAAGTAGGCAGTTCTTC.

The V gene is TRBV28, the J gene TRBJ1-2; 8 bases agree with TRBD1. This CDR3 spans 14 amino acids. Trimming removed 5 bases from V and 4 bases from J; junction bases left unmatched: 6. Germline assignment: CDR1 MDHEN and CDR2 SYDVKM. CDR3 amino acids: CASSTGGEAYGYTF. As DNA, the CDR3 is TGTGCCAGCAGTACAGGGGGAGAGGCCTATGGCTACACCTTC.

This chain connects TRBV6-5 to TRBJ1-5, with TRBD1 identical over 7 bases. With V trimmed by 2 bases and J by 4 bases, 8 bases remained unmatched. The CDR3 consists of 16 residues. In germline, CDR1 is MNHEY, CDR2 SVGAGI. CDR3 bases: TGTGCCAGCAGTTACCGAGACAGGGCTGGGAATCAGCCCCAGCATTTT. Protein: CASSYRDRAGNQPQHF.

The rearrangement uses TRBV11-2 and TRBJ1-1; D is perhaps TRBD1 (6 bases). CDR1 is SGHAT and CDR2 is FQNNGV in the germline V gene. Deletions cut 8 bases from V and 8 bases from J, with 12 bases between. The CDR3 totals 11 residues. CDR3 region: CASRGTSEAFF. The CDR3 DNA reads TGTGCCAGCCGAGGGACATCCGAAGCTTTCTTT.

This clone was detected only once. CDR3 protein: CASSTQGAGRHNEQFF. The CDR3 nucleotides are TGTGCCAGCAGTACCCAGGGGGCAGGCAGGCACAATGAGCAGTTCTTC. The rearrangement joins TRBV28 to TRBJ2-1; 8 bases line up with TRBD1. V lost 5 bases, J lost 5 bases, and 11 bases stayed unmatched. Germline V gene data show CDR1 as MDHEN and CDR2 as SYDVKM. The CDR3 sequence is 16 residues long.

The chain is built from TRBV28 and TRBJ2-7, with D maybe TRBD1 (5 bases). CDR3 length: 14 residues. Trimming left V 1 base short and J 2 bases short, with 9 bases between. The germline CDR1 and CDR2 sequences are MDHEN and SYDVKM. The CDR3 DNA reads as TGTGCCAGCAGTTTATCTCAGGGCCCCTACGAGCAGTACTTC. Translating it yields CASSLSQGPYEQYF.

V gene TRBV23-1 combines with J gene TRBJ2-1; 11 positions match TRBD2. TRBV23-1 is known as an ORF, though its function is uncertain. Trimming cost V 6 bases and J 8 bases; bases outside gene matches: 21. The CDR3 sequence is 19 residues long. For the CDR3, the DNA is TGCGCCAGCAGCCAAGACCCCGGGACTAGCGGAGCCTTGGAATATGAGCAGTTCTTC. It encodes CASSQDPGTSGALEYEQFF.

V gene TRBV19 combines with J gene TRBJ1-4; D might be TRBD1 (5 bases). V lost 5 bases, J lost 6 bases, and 13 bases lay in between. The CDR3 is made up of 14 amino acids. Germline V gene data show CDR1 as LNHDA and CDR2 as SQIVND (reference sequence). The CDR3 nucleotides are TGTGCCAGTAGTGTTGGGACTGGAGATGAAAAACTGTTTTTT. As protein: CASSVGTGDEKLFF.

The chain combines TRBV5-8 with TRBJ1-5; D may be TRBD1 (5 bases). CDR1 SGHTS and CDR2 YDEGEE come from the germline V gene. V dropped 4 bases and J dropped 1 base, with 15 bases sitting between them. The CDR3 length is 16 residues. The CDR3 spells CASSPRTIRSNQPQHF. The CDR3 DNA follows: TGTGCCAGCAGCCCCAGGACAATTCGGAGCAATCAGCCCCAGCATTTT.